Below are 22 T cell receptor beta chains sequenced from a single sample in a study of T cell clonality in common variable immunodeficiency. Profiled with immunoSEQ multiplex PCR; TCRdb holds only in-frame clones, not every one. The data show 25,000 to 40,000 clones, with none appearing a single time. The sequenced sample was peripheral blood mononuclear cells. These receptors were taken from a person between 18 and 69 years old in good health.

This clone appeared many times. The read ends 3 residues before the CDR3 terminus; that terminus is restored from the germline J gene. The chain couples TRBV19 to TRBJ2-7, with D perhaps TRBD2 (5 bases). Trimming took off 3 bases at V and 4 bases at J, with 16 bases between the two ends. The CDR3 totals 15 residues. Per the germline V gene, CDR1 is LNHDA and CDR2 is SQIVND (reference sequence). Partial CDR3 DNA: TGTGCCAGTAGTATTGAAACCGGTAAGCGGTACGAG. As protein: CASSIETGKRYE. The complete CDR3 sequence is CASSIETGKRYEQYF.

Ten or more counts support this clone. The CDR3 goes on 3 residues after the read ends, and that part is filled in from the germline J gene. The J gene is TRBJ2-1, the V gene TRBV5-1; TRBD2 aligns across 11 bases. V was pared by 6 bases and J by 0 bases, with 11 bases of the junction left unmatched. The V gene's germline CDR1 is SGHRS and CDR2 YFSETQ. This CDR3 has 18 amino acids. The CDR3 is CASTTGTSGSSSYNEQFF. The sequenced CDR3 bases are TGCGCCAGCACCACCGGGACTAGCGGTTCCAGCTCCTACAATGAG.

Many counts were recorded for this clone. Coverage ceases 3 residues before the CDR3 finishes, and the germline J gene fills in the end. This chain joins TRBV19 and TRBJ2-3, with D possibly TRBD1 on 6 matching bases. CDR3 length: 14 residues. Germline V CDR1 and CDR2: LNHDA, SQIVND (reference sequence). The V and J ends lost 5 bases and 2 bases respectively, with 11 bases between them. The CDR3: CASSLGQTTDTQYF. Incomplete CDR3 DNA: TGTGCCAGTAGTCTCGGACAGACCACAGATACG.

The sample holds many counts of this clone. Read coverage stops 3 residues before the CDR3 terminus; the germline J gene supplies the remainder. The chain uses TRBV7-2 and TRBJ2-1; the match to TRBD2 covers 7 bases. The CDR3 loop spans 14 amino acids. J lost 8 bases, V lost 4 bases, and 8 bases had no gene match. Germline V gene data show CDR1 as SGHTA and CDR2 as FQGNSA. The CDR3 sequence is CASSSLAGAYEQFF. The sequenced CDR3 bases are TGTGCCAGCAGCTCCCTCGCGGGAGCGTATGAG.

This clone was counted many times. The observed sequence ends 3 residues before the CDR3 terminus, with the missing tail filled in from the germline J gene. The V call is TRBV20-1, the J call TRBJ2-3, with no clear D. The CDR3 consists of 13 residues. V dropped 2 bases and J dropped 0 bases, with 6 bases sitting between them. The germline V gene encodes CDR1 DFQATT and CDR2 SNEGSKA (reference sequence). CDR3 DNA, as far as it was read: TGCAGTGCTAGACCCTTTAGCACAGATACG. It is translated as CSARPFSTDT. In full, the CDR3 is CSARPFSTDTQYF.

This clone has only a few counts. The observed sequence ends 3 residues before the CDR3 terminus, with the missing tail filled in from the germline J gene. The chain has TRBV30 and TRBJ2-4; possibly TRBD1 for D (5 bases). CDR1 and CDR2 from the germline V gene are GTSNPN and SVGIG (reference sequence). The CDR3 has 15 residues. The DNA read from the CDR3 is TGTGCCTGGAGTGTACTGTCAGGGTCCCTTTATGGT. Encoded protein: CAWSVLSGSLYG. The full CDR3 reads CAWSVLSGSLYGQYF.

By share, this clone ranks as medium-sized. The read gets to within 3 residues of the CDR3 end, and the germline J gene fills in the rest. The chain carries TRBV5-1 and TRBJ2-2; possibly TRBD2 for D (5 bases). V lost 0 bases to trimming and J lost 6 bases, with 9 bases between them. Germline CDR1 reads SGHRS; CDR2 reads YFSETQ. This CDR3 is built from 14 residues. CDR3 DNA (partial): TGCGCCAGCAGCTTGGTAGGAGCGGCCGGGGAG. Translated: CASSLVGAAGE. The CDR3 in full is CASSLVGAAGELFF.

This clone has more than one count but fewer than ten. The observed sequence ends 3 residues before the CDR3 terminus, with the missing tail filled in from the germline J gene. J is TRBJ2-1 and V is TRBV30; 10 nucleotides agree with TRBD2. In germline, CDR1 is GTSNPN, CDR2 SVGIG (reference sequence). The CDR3 contains 15 residues. The V segment lost 1 base and the J segment 5 bases; nucleotides outside the gene matches: 5. Here the CDR3 reads CAWSAVLAGNNEQFF. Partial CDR3 DNA: TGTGCCTGGAGTGCGGTACTAGCGGGAAACAATGAG.

This clone has ten or more counts. The sequenced fragment ends 3 residues before the CDR3 boundary, so the rest is inferred from the germline J gene. In the same sample, other DNA sequences code for this CDR3. The rearrangement uses TRBV30 and TRBJ1-2; D ambiguous. Trimming took off 0 bases at V and 6 bases at J, with 11 bases between the two ends. This CDR3 region has 13 residues. CDR1 is GTSNPN, CDR2 SVGIG, per germline (reference sequence). The CDR3 sequence is CAWSVGWADGYTF. The part of the CDR3 DNA that was read is TGTGCCTGGAGTGTAGGCTGGGCAGATGGC.

In its sample, this clone was seen many times. The DNA ends 3 residues before the CDR3 does, and the rest of the CDR3 is filled in from the germline J gene. The chain uses TRBV18 and TRBJ2-3, with D possibly TRBD2 on 5 matching bases. The CDR3 is 15 amino acids. V lost 2 bases and J lost 5, with 14 bases in between. Germline values: CDR1 KGHSH, CDR2 LQKENI. The CDR3 loop reads CASSPDIRTLDTQYF. Partial CDR3 DNA: TGTGCCAGCTCACCAGACATAAGGACTTTAGATACG.

This clone was observed many times. The observed sequence ends 3 residues before the CDR3 terminus, with the missing tail filled in from the germline J gene. The J gene is TRBJ2-1, the V gene TRBV20-1; TRBD2 aligns across 10 bases. This CDR3 spans 16 amino acids. Trimming cost V 5 bases and J 5 bases; bases outside gene matches: 12. The germline gives CDR1 DFQATT, CDR2 SNEGSKA (reference sequence). The covered CDR3 bases are TGCAGTGCTCCAAAAGATAGCGGGGGGCGAGACAATGAG. This translates into CSAPKDSGGRDNE. The CDR3 as a whole reads CSAPKDSGGRDNEQFF.

This clone was observed a few times. The CDR3 end falls 3 residues outside the read, so it is completed with the germline J gene. V gene TRBV18 combines with J gene TRBJ1-5, with TRBD1 identical over 7 bases. Looked up from germline, CDR1 is KGHSH and CDR2 is LQKENI. V lost 3 bases, J lost 2 bases, and 1 base stayed unmatched. The CDR3 contains 14 residues. The CDR3 protein is CASSPQGGNQPQHF. The CDR3 bases that were read are TGTGCCAGCTCACCTCAGGGGGGCAATCAGCCC.

This clone has ten or more counts. Read coverage stops 3 residues before the CDR3 terminus; the germline J gene supplies the remainder. The chain employs TRBV2 and TRBJ1-6, with 9 positions matching TRBD1. The V and J ends lost 8 bases and 6 bases, in that order; junction bases with no gene match: 2. This CDR3 is built from 13 residues. Germline values: CDR1 SNHLY, CDR2 FYNNEI. CDR3 region: CASRDRANSPLHF. CDR3 bases read: TGTGCCAGCCGGGACAGGGCTAATTCACCC.

This clone was observed at least ten times. The CDR3 is cut off 3 residues early in the read; its end comes from the germline J gene. The chain has TRBV27 and TRBJ2-1, with 7 bases aligning to TRBD2. This CDR3 has 17 residues. V shed 5 bases, J shed 0 bases, and the junction held 10 bases outside the gene matches. Germline values: CDR1 MNHEY, CDR2 SMNVEV (reference sequence). The CDR3 DNA, read in part, is TGTGCCAGCAGTCCCCGCCCAGCGGGGCTCTCCTACAATGAG. Protein sequence: CASSPRPAGLSYNE. The CDR3 as a whole reads CASSPRPAGLSYNEQFF.

This clone was counted at least ten times. The CDR3 reads CSGSTLGGETEAFF. CDR3 bases read: TGCAGCGGTTCTACGCTAGGGGGAGAGACTGAA. This chain uses TRBV29-1 with TRBJ1-1; TRBD1 is a possible D gene (6 bases). Read data end 3 residues before the CDR3 end; the end is taken from the germline J gene. V lost 7 bases and J 5 bases, leaving 20 bases between the germline ends. Germline loops: CDR1 SQVTM, CDR2 ANQGSEA. The CDR3 is 14 residues long.

There are many counts of this clone. The read ends 3 residues before the CDR3 terminus; that terminus is restored from the germline J gene. The chain joins TRBV9 to TRBJ2-2; D is unclear. The V gene lost 0 bases and the J gene lost 2 bases, with 11 bases spanning the gap. The CDR3 covers 16 residues. The germline CDR1 and CDR2 sequences are SGDLS and YYNGEE. The part of the CDR3 DNA that was read is TGTGCCAGCAGCGTAGATATCAGTCCCAACACCGGGGAG. It codes for CASSVDISPNTGE. The entire CDR3 reads CASSVDISPNTGELFF. The entire variable domain, with the rest obtained from reference TRBV9 and TRBJ2-2, is as follows: DSGVTQTPKHLITATGQRVTLRCSPRSGDLSVYWYQQSLDQGLQFLIQYYNGEERAKGNILERFSAQQFPDLHSELNLSSLELGDSALYFCASSVDISPNTGELFFGEGSRLTVL.

This clone was recorded a few times. The CDR3 is cut off 3 residues early in the read; its end comes from the germline J gene. The J gene is TRBJ2-2, the V gene TRBV2; 7 nucleotides agree with TRBD1. CDR1 and CDR2 (germline): SNHLY, FYNNEI. The CDR3 is 14 amino acids. The CDR3 bases that were read are TGTGCCAGCAGTGAAGCGACAGGGAATTCACCG. This gives the protein CASSEATGNSP. The complete CDR3 protein is CASSEATGNSPLFF.

This clone was observed many times. The read falls 3 residues short of the CDR3 end, and the missing part is taken from the germline J gene. The gene calls are TRBV20-1 and TRBJ2-1; 8 bases line up with TRBD1. J was trimmed by 0 bases and V by 0 bases; bases with no gene match: 4. This CDR3 contains 16 residues. In germline, CDR1 is DFQATT, CDR2 SNEGSKA (reference sequence). CDR3 DNA, as far as it was read: TGCAGTGCTAGAGACTTTGGACAGGGCTCCTACAATGAG. This gives the protein CSARDFGQGSYNE. The full-length CDR3 reads as CSARDFGQGSYNEQFF.

This clone was counted a few times. Read sequence stops 3 residues before the CDR3 end, and the germline J gene provides the missing end. The V and J genes are TRBV10-1 and TRBJ2-7; D possibly corresponds to TRBD2 (5 bases). Trimming pared 8 bases from V and 2 bases from J, leaving 19 bases between. This CDR3 comprises 15 residues. Germline V gene sequence: CDR1 WNHNN, CDR2 SYGVQD (reference sequence). CDR3 amino acids: CASSNGPGLAYEQYF. The part of the CDR3 DNA that was read is TGCGCCAGCTCTAACGGGCCAGGACTCGCCTACGAG.

This clone was recorded many times. The read ends 3 residues before the CDR3 terminus; that terminus is restored from the germline J gene. The chain employs TRBV11-2 and TRBJ2-7, with TRBD1 as a possible D gene (5 bases). This CDR3 spans 14 amino acids. Trimming took off 6 bases at V and 0 bases at J, with 12 bases between the two ends. Germline CDR1 is SGHAT and CDR2 is FQNNGV. CDR3 bases read: TGTGCCAGCAGTTCCTTGACAGACTCCTACGAG. Amino acid sequence: CASSSLTDSYE. The whole CDR3 protein is CASSSLTDSYEQYF.

In this sample, this clone turned up many times. With the read ending 3 residues before the CDR3 end, the germline J gene is used to fill in that end. The chain carries TRBV6-1 and TRBJ1-6; D may be TRBD1 (6 bases). Germline V gives CDR1 MNHNS, CDR2 SASEGT. The CDR3 loop spans 16 amino acids. V lost 0 bases and J 5 bases, leaving 11 bases between the germline ends. The DNA read from the CDR3 is TGTGCCAGCAGTGAAGCTCCGGGGGGCAATAATTCACCC. It yields the protein CASSEAPGGNNSP. The complete CDR3 sequence is CASSEAPGGNNSPLHF.

In this sample, this clone turned up many times. With the read ending 3 residues before the CDR3 end, the germline J gene is used to fill in that end. The J gene is TRBJ2-1, the V gene TRBV7-3; maybe TRBD1 (6 bases). Germline V gives CDR1 SGHTA, CDR2 FQGTGA. The V and J ends lost 2 bases and 2 bases respectively, with 13 bases between them. This CDR3 has 16 residues. CDR3 DNA (partial): TGTGCCAGCAGCTTATCTGGCGCAGGGGCCTACAATGAG. Protein sequence: CASSLSGAGAYNE. The full-length CDR3 reads as CASSLSGAGAYNEQFF. Variable domain in full (rest from reference TRBV7-3 and TRBJ2-1): GAGVSQTPSNKVTEKGKYVELRCDPISGHTALYWYRQSLGQGPEFLIYFQGTGAADDSGLPNDRFFAVRPEGSVSTLKIQRTERGDSAVYLCASSLSGAGAYNEQFFGPGTRLTVL.